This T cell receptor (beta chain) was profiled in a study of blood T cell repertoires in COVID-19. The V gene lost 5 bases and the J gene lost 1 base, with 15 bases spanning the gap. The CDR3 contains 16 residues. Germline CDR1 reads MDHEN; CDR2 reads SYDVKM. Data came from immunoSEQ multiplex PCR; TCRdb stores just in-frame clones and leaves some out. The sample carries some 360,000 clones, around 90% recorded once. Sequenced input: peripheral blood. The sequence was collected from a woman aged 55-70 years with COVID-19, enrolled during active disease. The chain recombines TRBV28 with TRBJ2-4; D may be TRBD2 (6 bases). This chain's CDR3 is CASSSRGAGAKNIQYF. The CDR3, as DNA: TGTGCCAGCAGTAGCAGAGGGGCGGGGGCCAAAAACATTCAGTACTTC.